These T cell receptor beta chains were read from a single sample in a study of CD8 T cells in ankylosing spondylitis. MiXCR, applied by TCRdb to the 5' RACE reads, yields one record per CDR3 protein. Of 35,000 to 45,000 distinct CDR3 sequences detected, about 10% appear once; the ten largest clones hold about 1.4%. Source material: blood, either unsorted or a sorted T cell fraction (not recorded which). The receptors derive from a male donor with ankylosing spondylitis or in good health (not recorded which). The CDR3 runs from the conserved cysteine through the conserved F or W. The order of the fields is CDR3 protein, CDR3 DNA, J gene, D gene, clone size, V gene. The D gene is left open where the match is weak. A row's size may be missing; if present it is once, few, many or a size class.

CAISVRTGANYGYTF | TGTGCCATCAGTGTACGGACAGGGGCTAACTATGGCTACACCTTC | TRBJ1-2 | TRBD1 | few | TRBV10-3
CASSQPLLAGHTDTQYF | TGTGCCAGCAGCCAACCCCTACTAGCGGGCCACACAGATACGCAGTATTTT | TRBJ2-3 | TRBD2 | many | TRBV3-1
CSASGLAGGPAHNEQFF | TGCAGTGCTTCGGGACTAGCGGGGGGGCCGGCTCACAATGAGCAGTTCTTC | TRBJ2-1 | TRBD2 | few | TRBV20-1
CASSSTVPISTDTQYF | TGTGCCAGCAGTTCGACAGTCCCCATTAGCACAGATACGCAGTATTTT | TRBJ2-3 | - | - | TRBV6-5
CASSQGRGLNTEAFF | TGTGCCAGCAGCCAGGGGAGGGGGCTGAACACTGAAGCTTTCTTT | TRBJ1-1 | TRBD1 | many | TRBV12-3/TRBV12-4
CASSTDRETYEQYF | TGTGCCAGCAGCACGGACAGGGAGACTTACGAGCAGTACTTC | TRBJ2-7 | TRBD1 | many | TRBV12-3/TRBV12-4
CASTPGGGREQFF | TGCGCCAGCACCCCTGGCGGGGGCCGTGAGCAGTTCTTC | TRBJ2-1 | - | many | TRBV5-1
CASSYIGALRRNEQYF | TGTGCCAGCAGTTACATAGGGGCCCTCAGGAGGAACGAGCAGTACTTC | TRBJ2-7 | - | few | TRBV6-2/TRBV6-3
CASSWGQGGDQPQHF | TGTGCCAGCAGCTGGGGACAAGGGGGCGATCAGCCCCAGCATTTT | TRBJ1-5 | TRBD1 | few | TRBV7-2
CSVDRSEGSYTF | TGCAGCGTTGACAGGTCAGAAGGAAGCTACACCTTC | TRBJ1-2 | - | many | TRBV29-1
CASSLGGGHTGELFF | TGTGCCAGCAGCTTGGGCGGGGGTCACACCGGGGAGCTGTTTTTT | TRBJ2-2 | TRBD2 | few | TRBV11-2
CASSVVGGAVYNEQFF | TGTGCCAGCAGCGTTGTGGGGGGGGCCGTGTACAATGAGCAGTTCTTC | TRBJ2-1 | - | - | TRBV7-2
CASSRGRGNTGELFF | TGTGCCAGCAGCAGGGGGAGGGGCAACACCGGGGAGCTGTTTTTT | TRBJ2-2 | - | many | TRBV28
CASSLRLNTEAFF | TGTGCCAGCAGCTTACGATTGAACACTGAAGCTTTCTTT | TRBJ1-1 | - | many | TRBV7-8
CASSFATPLTGPGTEAFF | TGCGCCAGCAGCTTCGCGACTCCGTTGACAGGGCCGGGCACTGAAGCTTTCTTT | TRBJ1-1 | TRBD1 | many | TRBV5-1
CALLRDRVNDEQYF | TGTGCCTTACTCCGGGACAGGGTTAACGACGAGCAGTACTTC | TRBJ2-7 | TRBD1 | many | TRBV6-1
CASSLRPPASEQYF | TGTGCCAGCAGTTTAAGGCCCCCCGCCTCCGAGCAGTACTTC | TRBJ2-7 | - | many | TRBV12-3/TRBV12-4
CASSLASGETDTQYF | TGCGCCAGCAGCTTGGCTAGCGGGGAGACAGATACGCAGTATTTT | TRBJ2-3 | TRBD2 | many | TRBV5-1
CASSLAGQVPSYEQYF | TGCGCCAGCAGCTTGGCGGGACAGGTTCCCTCCTACGAGCAGTACTTC | TRBJ2-7 | TRBD1 | many | TRBV5-1
CAARDQPNSNQPQHF | TGTGCCGCCCGGGACCAACCGAATAGCAATCAGCCCCAGCATTTT | TRBJ1-5 | - | - | TRBV6-1
CASTPTGGTHTQYF | TGTGCCAGTACCCCGACAGGGGGCACACATACGCAGTATTTT | TRBJ2-3 | TRBD1 | - | TRBV19
CSVHAPRSGYTF | TGCAGCGTTCACGCCCCAAGAAGTGGCTACACCTTC | TRBJ1-2 | - | many | TRBV29-1
CSARGIAGESYEQYF | TGCAGTGCTAGGGGGATAGCGGGGGAGTCCTACGAGCAGTACTTC | TRBJ2-7 | TRBD2 | many | TRBV20-1
CASRSRSGRYEQYF | TGTGCCAGCAGGTCCCGTTCGGGTCGGTACGAGCAGTACTTC | TRBJ2-7 | - | many | TRBV2
CASSIRQGRTDTQYF | TGCGCCAGCAGCATAAGACAGGGACGCACAGATACGCAGTATTTT | TRBJ2-3 | TRBD1 | many | TRBV5-1